This T cell receptor (beta chain) was captured in a study of cytomegalovirus exposure and HLA in healthy donors. Study observations and caveats: A subsequent analysis found that TCR clusters from the first cohort also tended to co-occur in the approximately 110 validation repertoires, with less than 95% of cluster scores above 0. It was confirmed in vitro that a few of the CMV-associated chains were specific for CMV antigens. There were around 160 TCR beta chains listed as cytomegalovirus-associated.

This clone occurred once. Its antigen is as yet unknown. Produced via immunoSEQ multiplex PCR; TCRdb's table is partial and in-frame only. The table includes fewer than 130,000 clones, roughly 88% detected once. The V gene's germline CDR1 is MDHEN and CDR2 SYDVKM. This CDR3 is built from 16 residues. V lost 2 bases and J lost 1; bases outside the gene matches: 6. From the 120-subject validation cohort, which was separate from the approximately 720-subject first cohort, the donors were drawn. The sequence was collected from a woman aged 25 to 45 in good health and CMV-seropositive. The rearrangement links TRBV28 to TRBJ2-5; 8 nucleotides line up with TRBD1. What was sequenced was PBMCs. The CDR3 bases are TGTGCCAGCAGTTTACTCCCCGGACAGGGCCAAGAGACCCAGTACTTC. Its protein product is CASSLLPGQGQETQYF.